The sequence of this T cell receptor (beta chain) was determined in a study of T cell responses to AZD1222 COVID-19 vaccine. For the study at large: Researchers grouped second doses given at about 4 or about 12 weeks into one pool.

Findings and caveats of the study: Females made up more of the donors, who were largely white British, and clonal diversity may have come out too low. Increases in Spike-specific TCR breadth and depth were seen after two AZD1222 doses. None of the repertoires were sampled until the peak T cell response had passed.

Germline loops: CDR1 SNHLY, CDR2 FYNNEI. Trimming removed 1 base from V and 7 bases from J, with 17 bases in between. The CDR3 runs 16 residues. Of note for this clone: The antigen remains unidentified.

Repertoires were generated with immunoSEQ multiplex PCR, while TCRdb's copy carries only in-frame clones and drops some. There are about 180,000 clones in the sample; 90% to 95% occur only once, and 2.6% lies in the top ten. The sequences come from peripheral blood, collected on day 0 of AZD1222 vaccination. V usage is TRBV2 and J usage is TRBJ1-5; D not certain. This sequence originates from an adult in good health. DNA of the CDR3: TGTGCCAGCAGTGAAGGGGGAGGGAGGTTGGGACAGCCCCAGCATTTT. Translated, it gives CASSEGGGRLGQPQHF.